This T cell receptor beta chain was sequenced in a study of identical twins (dated by TCRdb to the mid-2010s). Describing the broader study: To test whether fetal clonotypes persist, this study deep-sequenced TCR alpha and beta repertoires from monozygotic twins, from unrelated adults of various ages, and from cord blood. To rule out contamination, the twin experiments were replicated at different times with different library preparation protocols.

Here is what the overall study found, with its caveats: In monozygotic twins, out-of-frame TCR alpha sharing was systematically underestimated by recombination models, although the models agreed with sharing between unrelated individuals. Because the same donors could not be followed over many years, conclusions were based on cross-sectional statistical analysis. Invariant T cells such as MAIT and iNKT could partly confound zero-insertion analyses, though diverse VJ usage argued against this for most clonotypes. Abundant cord blood beta clonotypes had fewer insertions, young adult naive repertoires showed a similar but weaker trend, and memory repertoires showed no such trend. Compared with coincidental sharing between unrelated individuals, out-of-frame TCR alpha sequences shared between twins showed an excess of sequences with low generation probability. The excess sharing between twins in beta out-of-frame sequences was weaker because fewer shared sequences reduced the signal-to-noise ratio.

A few counts support this clonotype. This receptor's antigen is unknown. Base qualities are not recorded, but no much larger clone differs from it by a single base. The library came from 5' RACE. Instrument on record: Illumina HiSeq 2000. A universal primer binding site was introduced by template switching, and a unique molecular identifier was present in the final cDNA, enabling accurate counting of TCR cDNA molecules. First-strand cDNA for TCR alpha and beta chains was synthesized from specific primers in the conserved constant-segment region. To control for contamination, every cDNA library carried two barcodes: a SMART-Mk sample barcode plus Illumina barcodes. TruSeq adapter sequences along with Illumina sample barcodes were introduced in two successive PCR steps. TCR alpha and beta cDNA libraries were sequenced on the Illumina HiSeq platform with custom primers. Per the original workflow: Raw reads were processed with MiGEC to extract unique molecular identifiers, and MiXCR was used to determine CDR3 positions. Recombination models were inferred per individual with the repgenHMM and IGoR tools using an EM algorithm. The tcR package in R was used for shared clonotype analysis, with sharing normalized by the product of cloneset sizes. To study raw recombination free of thymic and clonal selection effects, out-of-frame nonproductive sequences were analyzed. TCRdb itself trimmed the public reads at Q25 with fastp, ran MiXCR and retained productive beta chains. Rows are unified per CDR3 protein, each entry keeping the most common DNA and genes. These V and J calls rely on TCRdb rather than the paper's analysis. The sample contains more than 250,000 distinct CDR3 sequences, about 8.9% of them found a single time. The ten largest make up approximately 2.1% of the sample.

All donors were healthy Caucasians. Three pairs of female monozygotic twins, all aged about 18 to 30 years, were included in the twin cohort. Miltenyi CD45RO+ enrichment and human naive T-cell isolation kits were used to isolate memory (CD45RO+) and naive T cells from PBMC. Trimming takes 3 bases off V and 4 bases off J; junction bases not matched to a gene: 4. The CDR1 and CDR2 encoded by the germline V gene (reference sequence) are DFQATT and SNEGSKA. From its cysteine to its phenylalanine, the CDR3 spans 13 amino acids. The retained sequence is limited to the CDR3, 39 bases, with the frame set at the first base. These data were also reused for a study on yellow fever vaccine responses in identical twins. The other study reports the following: The T cell response to vaccination in identical twins was reported by the authors to appear partly convergent and partly personalized. In the study, vaccine-responding T cell clones were precisely tracked in identical twins.

The rearrangement combines TRBV20-1 with TRBJ2-5, with 8 junctional bases fitting TRBD2. The clonotype comes from a woman aged 18-35 years in good health. Sequencing was carried out using memory (CD45RO+) T cells sorted from blood. Per the publication, the cell subset or site label means: CD45RO+ enriched T cells. CDR3 protein: CSARGRGGETQYF. Here is the DNA: TGCAGTGCTAGGGGCCGGGGGGGAGAGACCCAGTACTTC.